Detailed here is one T cell receptor (beta chain). Libraries were prepared by immunoSEQ multiplex PCR; TCRdb keeps only in-frame clonotypes and omits some of them. The sample shows 150,000 to 200,000 clones, 90% of them seen only once. CDR3 length: 15 residues. The germline CDR1 and CDR2 sequences are SGHDN and FVKESK. V gave up 4 bases and J gave up 6 bases, with 19 bases separating them. These data are taken from a study of control samples from healthy donors and cancer patients. The sample taken for sequencing was blood. This sequence originates from a woman aged 45 to 65 in good health. The chain couples TRBV14 to TRBJ2-7; D gene unclear. In nucleotides, the CDR3 is TGTGCCAGCAGCCCGTTGACCGGCTATCTGGCCGAGCAGTACTTC. Its protein is CASSPLTGYLAEQYF.